These 8 T cell receptor beta chains originate from one sample sequenced in a study of technical replicates of blood from a few donors. Only in-frame clones appear in the TCRdb table, and some are missing; sequencing was by immunoSEQ multiplex PCR. The data contain roughly 62,000 clones, over 85% of them singletons. The sample was PBMCs. The receptors shown here come from a human donor in good health. Some clones in this sample may be carry-over from other donors' samples.

The CDR3 reads CASSQGWQGNTEAFF. Written as DNA, the CDR3 is TGCGCCAGCAGCCAAGGGTGGCAGGGGAACACTGAAGCTTTCTTT. V is TRBV4-1 and J is TRBJ1-1, with TRBD1 as a possible D gene (5 bases). The germline CDR1 and CDR2 sequences are MGHRA and YSYEKL. The CDR3 spans 15 residues. V was trimmed by 1 base and J by 1 base, leaving 10 bases between them.

CDR3 sequence reads: CASSPGTSGSPAQYF. DNA for the CDR3: TGCGCCAGCAGCCCAGGGACTAGCGGCTCCCCGGCCCAGTACTTC. The chain couples TRBV5-1 to TRBJ2-5, with 11 positions matching TRBD2. CDR1 is SGHRS and CDR2 is YFSETQ in the germline V gene. Trimming at V came to 4 bases and at J to 9 bases, leaving 11 bases not matched to a gene. The length of the CDR3 is 15 residues.

The chain has TRBV7-9 and TRBJ1-2, with a possible D match to TRBD1 (5 bases). The CDR3 length is 13 residues. The V and J ends lost 5 bases and 8 bases respectively, with 15 bases between them. In germline, CDR1 is SEHNR, CDR2 FQNEAQ (reference sequence). CDR3 in amino acids: CASSPHGARGYTF. The CDR3 DNA reads TGTGCCAGCAGCCCCCATGGGGCGCGAGGCTACACCTTC.

The chain combines TRBV19 with TRBJ2-6, with D hard to call. V lost 10 bases to trimming and J lost 0 bases, with 7 bases between them. Germline V gives CDR1 LNHDA, CDR2 SQIVND (reference sequence). The CDR3 is 13 amino acids. The CDR3 reads CATRFSGANVLTF. For the CDR3, the DNA is TGTGCCACGAGGTTCTCTGGGGCCAACGTCCTGACTTTC.

The chain recombines TRBV5-6 with TRBJ1-6; no firm D call. The V gene's germline CDR1 is SGHDT and CDR2 YYEEEE. V was trimmed by 2 bases and J by 4 bases, leaving 13 bases between them. This CDR3 is built from 16 residues. CDR3 coding DNA: TGTGCCAGCAGCTTACGAACAGTGAATTATAATTCACCCCTCCACTTT. This codes for CASSLRTVNYNSPLHF.

This sequence joins TRBV9 and TRBJ2-5, with TRBD1 matching 9 bases. The V gene end was trimmed by 3 bases and the J gene end by 2 bases; junction bases not matched to a gene: 2. The germline gives CDR1 SGDLS, CDR2 YYNGEE. The CDR3 consists of 14 residues. The CDR3 sequence is CASSGGQGQETQYF. CDR3 DNA sequence: TGTGCCAGCAGCGGGGGACAGGGACAAGAGACCCAGTACTTC.

The V gene is TRBV7-9, the J gene TRBJ1-2; TRBD1 might be the D (6 bases). CDR1 is SEHNR, CDR2 FQNEAQ, per germline (reference sequence). Trimming stripped 5 bases from V and 8 bases from J, with 15 bases between. The CDR3 contains 13 residues. CDR3 DNA: TGTGCCAGCAGCCCATTTGGGACACGAGGCTACACCTTC. As protein: CASSPFGTRGYTF. Filled out from reference TRBV7-9 and TRBJ1-2, the complete variable domain reads DTGVSQNPRHKITKRGQNVTFRCDPISEHNRLYWYRQTLGQGPEFLTYFQNEAQLEKSRLLSDRFSAERPKGSFSTLEIQRTEQGDSAMYLCASSPFGTRGYTFGSGTRLTVV.

This clone was counted once. This chain joins TRBV4-2 and TRBJ2-1, with D maybe TRBD1 (6 bases). Trimming pared 4 bases from V and 7 bases from J, leaving 11 bases between. Germline assignment: CDR1 LGHNA and CDR2 YNFKEQ. This CDR3 is 13 amino acids long. The CDR3 bases are TGTGCCAGCAGCCTACGGACAGCAAATGAGCAGTTCTTC. It translates to CASSLRTANEQFF.